This T cell receptor beta chain was obtained from a study of CD8 T cells in ankylosing spondylitis. Study-level findings and limits: Under 10 highly homologous variants formed a TCR beta motif that appeared characteristic of ankylosing spondylitis blood. Earlier studies detected some motif variants in reactive arthritis synovial fluid and blood.

With molecular barcodes, quantitative 5'-RACE was used to make the TCR beta libraries. TCRdb redid the calling of the 5' RACE reads with MiXCR, one entry per CDR3 protein. The sample includes 670,000 or so distinct CDR3 sequences, about 20% of them seen just once. In the case of this clonotype: Antigen unknown.

Specimen: blood, either unsorted or a sorted T cell fraction (not recorded which). The TCR was taken from a male donor with ankylosing spondylitis.

The CDR3 here is CASGQGTALEAFF. The DNA for the CDR3 is TGCGCCAGCGGGCAGGGGACGGCTTTGGAAGCTTTCTTT. V and J are TRBV10-2 and TRBJ1-1, with TRBD1 as a possible D gene (6 bases). Deletions cut 8 bases from V and 8 bases from J, with 18 bases between. Germline V gives CDR1 WSHSY, CDR2 SAAADI. CDR3 length: 13 amino acids.